These 17 T cell receptor beta chains came from one sample sequenced in a study of T cell changes during pregnancy in multiple sclerosis (dated by TCRdb to between 2018 and 2021). Library creation used the immunoSEQ multiplex PCR assay. This immuneACCESS table, as held by TCRdb, lists in-frame sequences with V and J called but not all clones. Of the missing ones, under half trace to an unresolved V gene in checked studies; the others have no known cause. The sample contains some 140,000 clones, about 95% of them found a single time. The leading ten clones occupy 0.44% of the sample. Specimen: peripheral blood, collected after pregnancy. Receptors originate from a female donor with multiple sclerosis, enrolled in a pregnancy study.

Of note for this clone: Distinct nucleotide sequences in the sample also encode this CDR3. This rearrangement joins TRBV29-1 to TRBJ2-7; TRBD1 aligns across 7 bases. CDR1 and CDR2 (germline): SQVTM, ANQGSEA. The CDR3 runs to 12 residues. J gave up 2 bases and V 6 bases, and 4 bases lay outside the gene matches. This chain's CDR3 is CSVRTGPYEQYF. CDR3 nucleotides: TGCAGCGTCAGGACAGGCCCCTACGAGCAGTACTTC.

This chain links TRBV6-1 with TRBJ2-7; 8 nucleotides align to TRBD1. CDR1 and CDR2 from the germline V gene are MNHNS and SASEGT. This CDR3 is 13 amino acids long. V lost 6 bases to trimming and J lost 5 bases; unmatched junction nucleotides: 6. CDR3 sequence (DNA): TGTGCCAGCAGCCGGGACAGGATCGACGAGCAGTACTTC. This gives the protein CASSRDRIDEQYF.

The genes are TRBV6-5 and TRBJ2-7; D gene unclear. Per germline, CDR1 MNHEY and CDR2 SVGAGI. V was clipped by 0 bases and J by 3 bases, with 15 bases between them. The CDR3 is 16 amino acids. CDR3 DNA sequence: TGTGCCAGCAGTTACTCTTCGCCACAGACCAACTACGAGCAGTACTTC. Amino acid sequence: CASSYSSPQTNYEQYF.

The V gene is TRBV19, the J gene TRBJ1-5, with D perhaps TRBD1 (5 bases). Trimming left V 4 bases short and J 4 bases short, with 11 bases between. CDR1 is LNHDA and CDR2 is SQIVND in the germline V gene (reference sequence). This CDR3 is built from 14 residues. The CDR3 is CASSNPRQNQPQHF. Written as DNA, the CDR3 is TGTGCCAGTAGTAACCCCCGACAGAATCAGCCCCAGCATTTT.

The gene calls are TRBV23-1 and TRBJ2-1; D perhaps matches TRBD1 (5 bases). TRBV23-1 is filed as an ORF, its function uncertain. The CDR3 has 15 amino acids. V shed 3 bases and J shed 7 bases, with 16 bases lying between them. In nucleotides, the CDR3 is TGCGCCAGCAGTCAGTTGCGACAGTCCATGAATGAGCAGTTCTTC. Its translation is CASSQLRQSMNEQFF.

This chain connects TRBV9 to TRBJ2-7; possibly TRBD2 for D (6 bases). Germline V gives CDR1 SGDLS, CDR2 YYNGEE. The CDR3 totals 14 residues. V lost 2 bases and J 2 bases, leaving 11 bases between the germline ends. CDR3 bases: TGTGCCAGCAGCGTGTACGGGGGTCCCTACGAGCAGTACTTC. It specifies CASSVYGGPYEQYF.

The V call is TRBV6-6, the J call TRBJ2-3; unclear D gene. The ends were cut back, 7 bases at V and 1 base at J, with 18 bases in the middle. Germline V gene sequence: CDR1 MNHNY, CDR2 SVGAGI (reference sequence). The CDR3 contains 16 residues. The CDR3 sequence is CASTYAAVWGTDTQYF. Written as DNA, the CDR3 is TGTGCCAGCACCTACGCGGCGGTTTGGGGCACAGATACGCAGTATTTT.

The genes are TRBV27 and TRBJ2-1, with 10 positions matching TRBD2. Looked up from germline, CDR1 is MNHEY and CDR2 is SMNVEV (reference sequence). The CDR3 has 16 amino acids. Trimming took 6 bases from V and 4 from J; bases not matched to a gene: 9. The CDR3 here is CASRGLSGREYNEQFF. Written as DNA, the CDR3 is TGTGCCAGCAGAGGCCTCAGCGGGAGGGAATACAATGAGCAGTTCTTC.

The chain joins TRBV28 to TRBJ2-3; 10 positions match TRBD2. CDR1 MDHEN and CDR2 SYDVKM come from the germline V gene. V lost 4 bases, J lost 2 bases, and 6 bases stayed unmatched. The CDR3 totals 16 residues. The CDR3 protein is CASSSGLADYTDTQYF. CDR3 bases: TGTGCCAGCAGTTCTGGACTAGCGGATTACACAGATACGCAGTATTTT.

V gene TRBV5-1 combines with J gene TRBJ2-3; 13 bases are a match to TRBD2. The germline gives CDR1 SGHRS, CDR2 YFSETQ. V gave up 0 bases and J gave up 0 bases; unmatched junction bases: 4. CDR3 length: 18 residues. The CDR3 sequence: CASSLGLAGGGSTDTQYF. CDR3 nucleotides: TGCGCCAGCAGCTTGGGACTAGCGGGAGGCGGGAGCACAGATACGCAGTATTTT.

J is TRBJ1-4 and V is TRBV5-1; tentative D call: TRBD1 (5 bases). This CDR3 is built from 13 residues. CDR1 SGHRS and CDR2 YFSETQ come from the germline V gene. Trimming shortened V by 2 bases and J by 5 bases, and 7 bases separated the two germline ends. The CDR3: CASSFSGNEKLFF. CDR3 bases: TGCGCCAGCAGCTTTTCAGGGAATGAAAAACTGTTTTTT.

This clone was detected only once. CDR3 nucleotides: TGTGCCAGCAGGCTATCGCTATCAGGGGGCTCTGGCTACACCTTC. This translates into CASRLSLSGGSGYTF. This chain uses TRBV28 with TRBJ1-2; TRBD1 matches at 8 bases. V shed 6 bases, J shed 7 bases, and the junction held 13 bases outside the gene matches. Germline CDR1 is MDHEN and CDR2 is SYDVKM. This CDR3 region has 15 residues.

As regards this clone: Other DNA sequences in the sample encode the same CDR3. The CDR3 DNA reads as TGTGCCAGCTCACCCACCGGGGGGAACACTGAAGCTTTCTTT. It codes for CASSPTGGNTEAFF. V usage is TRBV18 and J usage is TRBJ1-1; D perhaps matches TRBD1 (5 bases). CDR1 is KGHSH, CDR2 LQKENI, per germline. V was clipped by 3 bases and J by 1 base, with 9 bases between them. The CDR3 runs 14 residues.

The chain links TRBV27 to TRBJ2-7; 8 nucleotides match TRBD1. The CDR3 has 14 amino acids. V was clipped by 7 bases and J by 7 bases; unmatched bases: 12. Germline loops: CDR1 MNHEY, CDR2 SMNVEV (reference sequence). CDR3 nucleotide sequence: TGTGCCAGCACAGGGGGCTCCCCCGGGCGGGAGCAGTACTTC. Protein: CASTGGSPGREQYF.

This chain links TRBV7-9 with TRBJ2-1, with TRBD2 identical over 11 bases. Unmatched junction bases numbered 2, after V lost 5 bases and J lost 2 bases. Per germline, CDR1 SEHNR and CDR2 FQNEAQ (reference sequence). CDR3 size: 15 residues. CDR3 in amino acids: CASSKGLAAYNEQFF. The CDR3 nucleotides are TGTGCCAGCAGCAAGGGACTAGCGGCCTACAATGAGCAGTTCTTC.

This chain joins TRBV2 and TRBJ1-4; the D is unclear. Germline CDR1 reads SNHLY; CDR2 reads FYNNEI. Trimming took off 3 bases at V and 8 bases at J, with 10 bases between the two ends. This CDR3 is 13 amino acids long. CDR3 DNA: TGTGCCAGCAGTGACATCTTACTAGAAAAACTGTTTTTT. It translates to CASSDILLEKLFF.

J is TRBJ1-4 and V is TRBV30; possibly TRBD1 for D (5 bases). This CDR3 is built from 12 residues. Germline V gives CDR1 GTSNPN, CDR2 SVGIG (reference sequence). V was pared by 1 base and J by 6 bases, with 6 bases between. The DNA of the CDR3 is TGTGCCTGGAGTGAACAGGATGAAAAACTGTTTTTT. Residues: CAWSEQDEKLFF.